Only one count was recorded for the clone carrying this T cell receptor (beta chain). Its specificity is not known. People who had autoimmune disease history or systemic immunosuppression were excluded. Repertoires were generated with immunoSEQ multiplex PCR, while TCRdb's copy carries only in-frame clones and drops some. The sample has tens of thousands of clones, roughly nine tenths seen once; the top ten hold around 2.5%. This record belongs to a study of OX40 agonist ivuxolimab in advanced cancers. Overall study: Partial responses were observed in three patients, of whom one had hepatocellular carcinoma and two had cutaneous melanoma. Study-wide points: The authors also found low normalized T-cell clonal expansion in some nonresponders. Relative to CD4+, CD8+ T cells held more expanded clones on average.

The trim removed 0 bases at V and 3 bases at J, leaving 3 bases unmatched. The CDR3 has 14 amino acids. The germline V gene has CDR1 GTSNPN and CDR2 SVGIG (reference sequence). The material sequenced was CD4+ or CD8+ T cells sorted from blood, taken in a trial of the OX40 agonist ivuxolimab. This receptor was obtained from an adult with an advanced solid tumor such as melanoma, head and neck, liver or kidney cancer. This chain links TRBV30 with TRBJ2-3; 7 nucleotides line up with TRBD2. The DNA for the CDR3 is TGTGCCTGGAGTGTTGGGGGAGGGACAGATACGCAGTATTTT. This gives the protein CAWSVGGGTDTQYF.